This T cell receptor (beta chain) was captured by sequencing in a study of control samples from healthy donors and cancer patients. Assay used: immunoSEQ multiplex PCR; TCRdb lists only in-frame clones, some missing. The sample comprises 150,000 to 180,000 clones, 93% of which are singletons, and roughly 2.3% rests with the top ten. This CDR3 contains 13 residues. Germline V gene sequence: CDR1 MGHDK, CDR2 SYGVNS. The ends lost 7 bases at V and 7 bases at J; junction bases unmatched: 7. This clone appeared once. The sample taken for sequencing was blood. This rearrangement joins TRBV25-1 to TRBJ2-1; TRBD2 agrees at 7 bases. The receptor comes from a man aged 45-65 years in good health. This CDR3 reads CASNPRRGNEQFF. In DNA form, the CDR3 reads TGTGCCAGCAACCCGAGGCGGGGGAATGAGCAGTTCTTC. Filled out from reference TRBV25-1 and TRBJ2-1, the complete variable domain reads EADIYQTPRYLVIGTGKKITLECSQTMGHDKMYWYQQDPGMELHLIHYSYGVNSTEKGDLSSESTVSRIRTEHFPLTLESARPSHTSQYLCASNPRRGNEQFFGPGTRLTVL.